These T cell receptor beta chains were read from a single sample in a study of glioma-infiltrating T cells after dendritic cell vaccination. TCRdb's table, derived via immunoSEQ multiplex PCR, lists solely in-frame clones and lacks some. The table lists around 90,000 clones, roughly 77% of them singletons. Here the sequenced sample was blood, taken after dendritic cell vaccination. Source of these receptors: a human donor with glioblastoma. CDR3s include the opening cysteine and the closing phenylalanine or tryptophan. D genes are given only for firm matches.

j_call	d_call	v_call	cdr3_nt	cdr3_aa
TRBJ1-5	.	TRBV30	TGTGCCTGGAGCCCACCGGGAGGGGGGGAAAGTCAGCCCCAGCATTTT	CAWSPPGGGESQPQHF
TRBJ1-1	TRBD1	TRBV11-2	TGTGCCAGCGGACAGGGGGCGAATACTGAAGCTTTCTTT	CASGQGANTEAFF
TRBJ1-4	.	TRBV7-9	TGTGCCAGCAGCTTACAGGGCACAACTAATGAAAAACTGTTTTTT	CASSLQGTTNEKLFF
TRBJ1-6	.	TRBV6-5	TGTGCCAGCAGTGAACCGGGTAATAATTCACCCCTCCACTTT	CASSEPGNNSPLHF
TRBJ1-5	.	TRBV5-1	TGCGCCAGCAGCTATGAGCCTCAGGGGACCAATCAGCCCCAGCATTTT	CASSYEPQGTNQPQHF
TRBJ1-1	.	TRBV11-3	TGTGCCAGCAGCTCACAGACGCAGGGGACCACTGAAGCTTTCTTT	CASSSQTQGTTEAFF
TRBJ1-5	TRBD1	TRBV27	TGTGCCAGCAGACCCGACAGGGTGGGCAATCAGCCCCAGCATTTT	CASRPDRVGNQPQHF
TRBJ1-2	.	TRBV2	TGTGCCAGCAGTGAAGCGCTGCAGGGCTTTGACTACACCTTC	CASSEALQGFDYTF
TRBJ2-3	TRBD2	TRBV2	TGTGCCAGCGGGGGGGGGATCGGGGTAGGATCGGATACGCAGTATTTT	CASGGGIGVGSDTQYF
TRBJ1-1	TRBD1	TRBV5-6	TGTGCCAGCAGCTCCGGGACAGGGTTTCGAGTAGGCACTGAAGCTTTCTTT	CASSSGTGFRVGTEAFF
TRBJ2-7	TRBD2	TRBV4-2	TGTGCCAGCAGCCAAGCCGCACTAGCGGGGACCTACTCCTACGAGCAGTACTTC	CASSQAALAGTYSYEQYF
TRBJ1-1	TRBD1	TRBV5-1	TGCGCCAGCAGCGTGGGACAGGGCTTTGAAGCTTTCTTT	CASSVGQGFEAFF
TRBJ1-5	TRBD1	TRBV5-1	TGCGCCAGCAGCTTTACAGGGGCCGGGCCCCAGCATTTT	CASSFTGAGPQHF
TRBJ1-3	.	TRBV14	TGTGCCAGCAGCCAAGATTACTCTTTTTGGGGCGACACCATATATTTT	CASSQDYSFWGDTIYF
TRBJ2-7	.	TRBV18	TGTGCCAGCTCACCACCGGGAGGTCTTTCCTACGAGCAGTACTTC	CASSPPGGLSYEQYF
TRBJ1-2	TRBD1	TRBV6-5	TGTGCCAGCAGTGGTGGTGACAGGGTCTATGGCTACACCTTC	CASSGGDRVYGYTF